This T cell receptor beta chain was obtained from a study of OX40 agonist ivuxolimab in advanced cancers. Overall study: Ivuxolimab, which patients received intravenously every 2 weeks, was dosed at 0.01 to 10 mg/kg. Points from the study as a whole: Partial responders at 0.1-3.0 mg/kg showed near-lowest clonal expansion. Researchers did not establish what antigens the expanded peripheral T cells target.

The method was immunoSEQ multiplex PCR; TCRdb's version includes in-frame clones alone and lacks a portion of them. The table has 35,000 to 50,000 clones, around 91% seen once. Details on this clone: Its antigen is still unknown.

Germline-derived CDR1 and CDR2 are MNHNS and SASEGT. CDR3 length: 15 residues. Deletions cut 3 bases from V and 7 bases from J, with 16 bases between. Peripheral blood came from all dose cohorts at three timepoints. The sample was CD4+ or CD8+ T cells sorted from blood, taken in a trial of the OX40 agonist ivuxolimab. This sequence was found in an adult with an advanced solid tumor such as melanoma, head and neck, liver or kidney cancer. J is TRBJ1-3 and V is TRBV6-1; tentative D call: TRBD1 (6 bases). This CDR3 is CASSDEGGIENTIYF. CDR3 bases: TGTGCCAGCAGTGATGAAGGGGGGATCGAGAACACCATATATTTT.